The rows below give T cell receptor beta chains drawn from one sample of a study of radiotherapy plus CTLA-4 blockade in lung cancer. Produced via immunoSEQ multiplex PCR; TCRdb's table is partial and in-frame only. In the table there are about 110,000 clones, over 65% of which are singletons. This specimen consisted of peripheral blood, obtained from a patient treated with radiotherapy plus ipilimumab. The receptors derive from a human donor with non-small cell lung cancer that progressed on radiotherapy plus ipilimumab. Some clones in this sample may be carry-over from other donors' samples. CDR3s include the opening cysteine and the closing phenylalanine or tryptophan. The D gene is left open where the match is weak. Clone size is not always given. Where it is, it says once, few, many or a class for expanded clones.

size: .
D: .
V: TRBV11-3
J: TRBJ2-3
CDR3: CASSLGTNTDTQYF
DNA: TGTGCCAGCAGCTTAGGGACGAACACAGATACGCAGTATTTT

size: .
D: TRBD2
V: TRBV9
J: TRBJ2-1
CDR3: CASSGGLGSYNEQFF
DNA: TGTGCCAGCAGCGGGGGACTAGGCTCCTACAATGAGCAGTTCTTC

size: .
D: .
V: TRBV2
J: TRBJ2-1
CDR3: CASSEWGGPYNEQFF
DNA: TGTGCCAGCAGTGAGTGGGGGGGGCCTTACAATGAGCAGTTCTTC

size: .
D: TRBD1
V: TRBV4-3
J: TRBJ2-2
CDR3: CASSHPGTGDTGELFF
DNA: TGCGCCAGCAGCCACCCCGGGACAGGGGACACCGGGGAGCTGTTTTTT

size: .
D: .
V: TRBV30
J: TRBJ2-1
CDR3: CAWSRGGSYNEQFF
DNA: TGTGCCTGGAGTAGGGGGGGCTCCTACAATGAGCAGTTCTTC

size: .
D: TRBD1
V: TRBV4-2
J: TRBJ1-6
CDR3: CASSLQGATYSPLHF
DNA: TGTGCCAGCAGCCTACAGGGGGCGACTTATTCACCCCTCCACTTT

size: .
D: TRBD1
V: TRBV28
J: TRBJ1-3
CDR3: CASSLTGRNTIYF
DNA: TGTGCCAGCAGTTTGACAGGGCGAAACACCATATATTTT

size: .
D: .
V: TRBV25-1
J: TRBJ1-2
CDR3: CASSPKGGFLDGYTF
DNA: TGTGCCAGCAGTCCTAAGGGAGGCTTTCTGGATGGCTACACCTTC

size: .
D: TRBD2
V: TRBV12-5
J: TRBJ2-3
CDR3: CASGKSGVPGDTQYF
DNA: TGTGCTAGTGGGAAGAGCGGGGTCCCGGGAGATACGCAGTATTTT

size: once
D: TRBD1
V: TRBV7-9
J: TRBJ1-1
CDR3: CASSSTGQGAEAFF
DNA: TGTGCCAGCAGCTCAACTGGACAGGGAGCTGAAGCTTTCTTT

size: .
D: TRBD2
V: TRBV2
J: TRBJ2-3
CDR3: CASSQSGGRTDTQYF
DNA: TGTGCCAGCAGCCAGAGCGGGGGCCGCACAGATACGCAGTATTTT

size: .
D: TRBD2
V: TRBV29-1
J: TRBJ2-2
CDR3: CSVSSGGAPGELFF
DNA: TGCAGCGTTTCTAGCGGGGGGGCCCCCGGGGAGCTGTTTTTT

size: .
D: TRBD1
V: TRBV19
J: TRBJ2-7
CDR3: CASHPRRQGITYEQYF
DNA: TGTGCCAGTCACCCGCGACGACAGGGTATTACCTACGAGCAGTACTTC

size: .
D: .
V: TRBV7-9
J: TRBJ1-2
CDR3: CASSWTARGYYGYTF
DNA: TGTGCCAGCAGCTGGACAGCGAGGGGTTACTATGGCTACACCTTC

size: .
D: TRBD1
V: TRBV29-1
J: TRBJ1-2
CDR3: CSVDSGQGNGYTF
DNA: TGCAGCGTTGACTCGGGACAGGGGAATGGCTACACCTTC

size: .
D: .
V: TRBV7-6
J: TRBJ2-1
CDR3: CASSPRDASSSYNEQFF
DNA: TGTGCCAGCAGCCCCCGGGACGCCTCGAGCTCCTACAATGAGCAGTTCTTC

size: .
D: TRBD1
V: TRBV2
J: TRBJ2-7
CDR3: CASYLNRGPYEQYF
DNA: TGTGCCAGCTATCTGAACAGGGGCCCCTACGAGCAGTACTTC

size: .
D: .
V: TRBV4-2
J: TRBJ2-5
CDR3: CASSQALVGDSGSQETQYF
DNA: TGTGCCAGCAGCCAAGCGCTCGTCGGGGATAGCGGCTCTCAAGAGACCCAGTACTTC

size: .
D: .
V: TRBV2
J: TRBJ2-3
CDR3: CAANPRSDGAPGTDTQYF
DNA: TGTGCCGCCAACCCTCGTAGCGACGGGGCCCCTGGCACAGATACGCAGTATTTT

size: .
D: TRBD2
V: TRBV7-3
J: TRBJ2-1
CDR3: CASSQGTNNEQFF
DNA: TGTGCCAGCAGCCAAGGGACTAACAATGAGCAGTTCTTC

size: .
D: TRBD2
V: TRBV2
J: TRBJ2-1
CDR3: CASAGGSYNEQFF
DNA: TGTGCCAGTGCGGGGGGCTCCTACAATGAGCAGTTCTTC

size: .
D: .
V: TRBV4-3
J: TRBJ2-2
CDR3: CASSQMSWETNTGELFF
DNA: TGCGCCAGCAGCCAAATGTCATGGGAAACTAACACCGGGGAGCTGTTTTTT

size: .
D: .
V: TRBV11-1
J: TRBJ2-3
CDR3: CASSPYEVDTQYF
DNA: TGTGCCAGCAGCCCATATGAAGTAGATACGCAGTATTTT

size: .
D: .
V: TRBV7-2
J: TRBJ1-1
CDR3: CASSLVTDPGSEAFF
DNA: TGTGCCAGCAGCTTGGTGACAGACCCCGGCAGTGAAGCTTTCTTT

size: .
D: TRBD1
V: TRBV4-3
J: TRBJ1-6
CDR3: CASSLTGGDSPLHF
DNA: TGCGCCAGCAGCCTGACAGGGGGTGACTCACCCCTCCACTTT

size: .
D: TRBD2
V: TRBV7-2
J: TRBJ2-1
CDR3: CASSLTGTGTSGGNEQFF
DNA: TGTGCCAGCAGCTTAACGGGGACCGGGACTAGCGGGGGCAATGAGCAGTTCTTC

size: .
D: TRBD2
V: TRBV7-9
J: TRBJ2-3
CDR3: CASSPVGLSTDTQYF
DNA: TGTGCCAGCAGCCCCGTGGGACTAAGCACAGATACGCAGTATTTT

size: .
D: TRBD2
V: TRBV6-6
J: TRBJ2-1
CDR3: CASSSGGALEQFF
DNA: TGTGCCAGCAGTTCCGGGGGGGCTCTCGAGCAGTTCTTC

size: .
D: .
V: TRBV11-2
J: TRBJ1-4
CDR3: CASSPAPNEKLFF
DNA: TGTGCCAGCAGCCCCGCTCCGAATGAAAAACTGTTTTTT

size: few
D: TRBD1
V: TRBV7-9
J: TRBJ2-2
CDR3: CASRGQGASGELFF
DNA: TGTGCCAGCAGGGGGCAGGGGGCATCCGGGGAGCTGTTTTTT

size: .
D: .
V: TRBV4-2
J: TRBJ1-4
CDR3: CASSQFIRVLGEKLFF
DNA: TGTGCCAGCAGCCAATTTATTAGGGTCCTGGGTGAAAAACTGTTTTTT

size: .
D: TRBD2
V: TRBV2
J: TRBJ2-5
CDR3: CASSDGLAAQETQYF
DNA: TGTGCCAGCAGTGACGGGCTAGCGGCTCAAGAGACCCAGTACTTC

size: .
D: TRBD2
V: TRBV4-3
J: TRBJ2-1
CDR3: CASSQDRLARYNEQFF
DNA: TGCGCCAGCAGCCAGGATCGACTAGCGCGTTACAATGAGCAGTTCTTC

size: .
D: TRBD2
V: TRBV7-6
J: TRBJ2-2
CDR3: CASSPRTSGSHGELFF
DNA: TGTGCCAGCAGCCCGAGGACTAGCGGGTCACACGGGGAGCTGTTTTTT

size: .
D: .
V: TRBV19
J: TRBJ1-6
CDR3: CASTKDRGRSPLHF
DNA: TGTGCCAGTACCAAAGATCGGGGTAGGTCACCCCTCCACTTT

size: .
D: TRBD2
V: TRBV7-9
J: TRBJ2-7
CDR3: CASSLGSLRDYAYEQYF
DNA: TGTGCCAGCAGCTTAGGGAGTCTGCGGGACTACGCCTACGAGCAGTACTTC

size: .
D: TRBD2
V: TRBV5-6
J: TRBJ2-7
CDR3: CASSFLAGYSYEQYF
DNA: TGTGCCAGCAGCTTTTTAGCGGGGTATTCCTACGAGCAGTACTTC

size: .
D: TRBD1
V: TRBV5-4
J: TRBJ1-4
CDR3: CASSAGTGSEKLFF
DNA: TGTGCCAGCAGCGCCGGGACAGGCTCCGAAAAACTGTTTTTT

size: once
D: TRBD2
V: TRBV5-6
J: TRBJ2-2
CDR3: CASSRGIRGGARTGELFF
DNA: TGTGCCAGCAGCCGCGGGATACGCGGGGGGGCTAGGACCGGGGAGCTGTTTTTT

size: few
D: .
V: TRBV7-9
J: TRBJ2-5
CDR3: CASSLVSVGQTQYF
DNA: TGTGCCAGCAGCTTAGTTTCAGTAGGACAGACCCAGTACTTC

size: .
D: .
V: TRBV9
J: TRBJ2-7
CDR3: CASSAGPGFYEQYF
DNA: TGTGCCAGCAGCGCCGGGCCGGGGTTTTACGAGCAGTACTTC

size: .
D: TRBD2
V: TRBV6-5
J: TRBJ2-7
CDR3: CASSPGLAGIHEQYF
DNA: TGTGCCAGCAGCCCCGGACTAGCGGGGATACACGAGCAGTACTTC

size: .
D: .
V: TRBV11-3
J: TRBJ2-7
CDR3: CASSLGGVGEQYF
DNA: TGTGCCAGCAGCTTAGGTGGGGTAGGCGAGCAGTACTTC

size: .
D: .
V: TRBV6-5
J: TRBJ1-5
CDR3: CASSYSRASNQPQHF
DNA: TGTGCCAGCAGTTATTCCAGGGCTAGCAATCAGCCCCAGCATTTT

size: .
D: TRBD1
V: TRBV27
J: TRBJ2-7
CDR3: CASSFGTGAYEQYF
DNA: TGTGCCAGCAGTTTCGGGACAGGAGCCTACGAGCAGTACTTC

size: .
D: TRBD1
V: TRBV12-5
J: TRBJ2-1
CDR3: CASGGTVSYNEQFF
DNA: TGTGCTAGTGGTGGGACAGTCTCCTACAATGAGCAGTTCTTC

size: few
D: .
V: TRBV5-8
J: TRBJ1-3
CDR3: CASSLAAAGNTIYF
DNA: TGTGCCAGCAGCTTGGCAGCCGCCGGAAACACCATATATTTT

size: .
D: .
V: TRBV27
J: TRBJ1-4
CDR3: CASSADSDEKLFF
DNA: TGTGCCAGCAGTGCGGACAGCGACGAAAAACTGTTTTTT

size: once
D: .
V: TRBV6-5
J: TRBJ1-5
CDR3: CASSYSIVANQPQHF
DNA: TGTGCCAGCAGTTACTCGATCGTGGCCAATCAGCCCCAGCATTTT

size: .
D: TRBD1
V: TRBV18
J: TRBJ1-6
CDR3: CASSPVGQGKNSPLHF
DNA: TGTGCCAGCTCACCAGTGGGACAGGGGAAAAATTCACCCCTCCACTTT

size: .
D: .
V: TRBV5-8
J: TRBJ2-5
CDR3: CASSSPLWGSIETQYF
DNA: TGTGCCAGCAGCTCCCCTCTCTGGGGTAGCATAGAGACCCAGTACTTC

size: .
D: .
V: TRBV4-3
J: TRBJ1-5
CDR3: CASSQDSEGNQPQHF
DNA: TGCGCCAGCAGCCAAGATTCGGAAGGCAATCAGCCCCAGCATTTT

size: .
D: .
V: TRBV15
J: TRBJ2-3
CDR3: CATSRDPDTQYF
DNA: TGTGCCACCAGCAGAGATCCAGATACGCAGTATTTT

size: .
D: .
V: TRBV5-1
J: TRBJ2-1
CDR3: CASSYGRNNEQFF
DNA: TGCGCCAGCAGCTATGGGCGGAACAATGAGCAGTTCTTC

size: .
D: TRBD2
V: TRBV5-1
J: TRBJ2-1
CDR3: CASSWGTSDNNEQFF
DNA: TGCGCCAGCAGCTGGGGGACTAGCGATAACAATGAGCAGTTCTTC